This T cell receptor beta chain was documented in a study of early T cells in non-severe SARS-CoV-2 infection (dated by TCRdb to about 2021). With regard to the full study: TCR sequencing used bulk RNA from unsorted whole blood, so alpha and beta chains could not be paired.

The library was made by 5' RACE. TCRdb names NextSeq 500 as the instrument used. The TCR library protocol attached unique molecular identifiers to individual cDNA molecules to correct for sequencing error and PCR bias. TCR alpha and beta chains were both sequenced, and the abundances of alpha and beta sequences in each sample were closely correlated with each other. Processing in the source paper ran as follows. Decombinator V4 was used to perform V gene, J gene and CDR3 annotation of TCR sequences. TCRs were defined as expanded if a significant change between any two time points was detected under a Poisson model with p below 0.0001. TCR abundances were normalised to the total number of TCRs sequenced in each sample and reported as counts per million. MAIT TCRs were defined by TRAV1-2 paired with TRAJ12, TRAJ20 or TRAJ33, and iNKT TCRs by TRAV10 paired with TRAJ18. VDJdb, accessed 1 November 2021, was searched for CMV, EBV and SARS-CoV-2 annotated TCRs, with TCRs annotated for multiple antigens excluded. TCRdb's own reprocessing of the public reads used fastp at Q25 and MiXCR and kept productive beta chains. Each entry is one CDR3 protein sequence, shown with its most common DNA and genes. The V and J calls were not made by the authors but by TCRdb's processing. The sample table holds around 76,000 distinct CDR3 sequences, of which approximately 14% were seen once. Approximately 4% of the sample goes to the ten largest clones.

This clonotype has a handful of counts. The antigen it binds to is not known. Per-base qualities were not stored, and no clone one base away is much larger. The study was a case-control design nested within a healthcare worker cohort in London, UK, with weekly nasopharyngeal swab PCR tests and blood sampling. Healthcare workers were enrolled in the week of the UK lockdown, from 23 to 31 March 2020, and were followed every week for up to roughly 15 weeks. V was cut back by 3 bases and J by 5 bases, leaving a gap of 10 bases between them. CDR1 and CDR2, per the germline V gene, are KGHSH and LQKENI. The CDR3 holds 13 amino acids from the cysteine to the phenylalanine. Kept here is only the CDR3 DNA, which spans 39 bases and is read in frame from base 1. Paper-wide results and their limitations: Matching against VDJdb was skewed toward anti-spike CD8 responses, likely underestimated virus-specific expansions, and missed private and CD4 specificities.

The sequence came from an adult who was a healthcare worker with PCR-confirmed SARS-CoV-2 infection or an uninfected control (not recorded which). The sample here was whole blood, taken at baseline. This chain joins TRBV18 to TRBJ2-5; the D segment cannot be called with confidence. The CDR3 reads CASSPGLGETQYF. In nucleotide form, the sequence is TGTGCCAGCTCACCGGGCCTGGGGGAGACCCAGTACTTC. With the rest looked up from the reference TRBV18 and TRBJ2-5 genes rather than sequenced, the full variable domain is NAGVMQNPRHLVRRRGQEARLRCSPMKGHSHVYWYRQLPEEGLKFMVYLQKENIIDESGMPKERFSAEFPKEGPSILRIQQVVRGDSAAYFCASSPGLGETQYFGPGTRLLVL.